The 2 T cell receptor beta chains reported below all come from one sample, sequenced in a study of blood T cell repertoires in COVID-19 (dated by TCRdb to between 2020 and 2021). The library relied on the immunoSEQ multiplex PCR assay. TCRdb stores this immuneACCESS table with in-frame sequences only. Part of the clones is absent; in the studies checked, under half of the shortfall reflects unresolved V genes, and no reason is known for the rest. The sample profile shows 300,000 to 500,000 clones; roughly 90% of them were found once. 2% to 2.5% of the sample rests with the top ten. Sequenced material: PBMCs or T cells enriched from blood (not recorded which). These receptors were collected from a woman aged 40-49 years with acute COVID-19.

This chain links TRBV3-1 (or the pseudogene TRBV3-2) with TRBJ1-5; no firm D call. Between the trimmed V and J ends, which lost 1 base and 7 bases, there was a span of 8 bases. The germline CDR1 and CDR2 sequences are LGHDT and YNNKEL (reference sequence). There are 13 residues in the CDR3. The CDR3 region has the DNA TGTGCCAGCAGCCAAGGGGAGGAGCAGCCCCAGCATTTT. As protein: CASSQGEEQPQHF.

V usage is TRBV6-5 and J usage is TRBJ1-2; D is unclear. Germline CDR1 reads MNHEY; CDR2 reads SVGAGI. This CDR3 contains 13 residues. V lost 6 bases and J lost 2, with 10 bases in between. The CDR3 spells CASRPPLNYGYTF. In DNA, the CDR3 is TGTGCCAGCAGACCCCCACTGAACTATGGCTACACCTTC.